The 18 T cell receptor beta chains below were found in one sample sequenced in a study of cytomegalovirus exposure and HLA in healthy donors. Sequencing used immunoSEQ multiplex PCR; TCRdb keeps in-frame clones, though not all of them. The sample carries under 200,000 clones, nearly 90% recorded once. Specimen: PBMCs. Receptors originate from a young woman in good health and CMV-seropositive.

The J gene is TRBJ2-1, the V gene TRBV29-1; 9 bases are a match to TRBD2. The CDR3 sequence is 16 residues long. With 2 bases clipped from V and 0 bases from J, the junction kept 5 bases outside the gene matches. Germline CDR1 is SQVTM and CDR2 is ANQGSEA. The CDR3 coding sequence is TGCAGCGTTGAACTAGCGGGAAGGAGCTCCTACAATGAGCAGTTCTTC. This translates into CSVELAGRSSYNEQFF.

The V gene is TRBV28, the J gene TRBJ2-2; D call uncertain. Germline-derived CDR1 and CDR2 are MDHEN and SYDVKM. CDR3 length equals 14 residues. Trimming took 3 bases from V and 3 from J, leaving 8 bases between them. CDR3 amino acids: CASSLVGYTGELFF. The CDR3 DNA sequence: TGTGCCAGCAGTTTGGTCGGGTACACCGGGGAGCTGTTTTTT.

The V gene is TRBV9, the J gene TRBJ1-2; the D gene is possibly TRBD1 (5 bases). V shed 0 bases and J shed 4 bases, with 10 bases lying between them. Germline V gene lookup returns CDR1 SGDLS and CDR2 YYNGEE. This CDR3 region has 14 residues. The chain's CDR3 is CASSVGQGGYGYTF. In DNA form, the CDR3 reads TGTGCCAGCAGCGTAGGTCAGGGTGGCTATGGCTACACCTTC. Full variable domain (remainder filled in from reference TRBV9 and TRBJ1-2): DSGVTQTPKHLITATGQRVTLRCSPRSGDLSVYWYQQSLDQGLQFLIQYYNGEERAKGNILERFSAQQFPDLHSELNLSSLELGDSALYFCASSVGQGGYGYTFGSGTRLTVV.

The chain carries TRBV6-1 and TRBJ2-1; D may be TRBD2 (6 bases). There are 14 residues in the CDR3. Germline CDR1 and CDR2: MNHNS and SASEGT. Trimming took off 8 bases at V and 4 bases at J, with 15 bases between the two ends. In nucleotides, the CDR3 is TGTGCCAGCGGGGACTGGACACCTTACAATGAGCAGTTCTTC. Encoded protein: CASGDWTPYNEQFF.

J is TRBJ2-7 and V is TRBV5-6, with TRBD1 matching over 9 bases. The CDR3 runs to 15 residues. In germline, CDR1 is SGHDT, CDR2 YYEEEE. V shed 4 bases, J shed 0 bases, and the junction held 5 bases outside the gene matches. This chain's CDR3 is CASSAGTGPSYEQYF. Here the CDR3 DNA reads TGTGCCAGCAGCGCCGGGACAGGGCCCTCCTACGAGCAGTACTTC.

The genes are TRBV30 and TRBJ2-5, with TRBD2 as a possible D gene (6 bases). Per the germline V gene, CDR1 is GTSNPN and CDR2 is SVGIG (reference sequence). This CDR3 contains 12 residues. V was shortened by 2 bases and J by 5 bases, with 9 bases between the two germline ends. CDR3: CAWSRGMETQYF. The CDR3 DNA is TGTGCCTGGAGTCGGGGGATGGAGACCCAGTACTTC.

The J gene is TRBJ2-5, the V gene TRBV7-6; 7 bases are shared with TRBD2. Germline V gene data show CDR1 as SGHVS and CDR2 as FNYEAQ. V lost 7 bases to trimming and J lost 2 bases; unmatched junction nucleotides: 10. This CDR3 has 15 residues. The CDR3 region is CASTPLGGRQETQYF. As DNA, the CDR3 is TGTGCCAGCACACCGTTGGGGGGGAGGCAAGAGACCCAGTACTTC.

V usage is TRBV15 and J usage is TRBJ1-2; 9 bases are a match to TRBD1. Germline values: CDR1 LNHNV, CDR2 YYDKDF (reference sequence). This CDR3 comprises 14 residues. V trimming: 6 bases; J trimming: 4 bases; junction bases outside the gene matches: 6. The CDR3 DNA follows: TGTGCCACCAGGGATCCGGGACAGGGCTATGGCTACACCTTC. Amino acid sequence: CATRDPGQGYGYTF.

The genes are TRBV6-1 and TRBJ2-7, with D possibly TRBD2 on 5 matching bases. The CDR3 extends over 12 amino acids. Trimming shortened V by 6 bases and J by 7 bases, and 13 bases separated the two germline ends. Germline values: CDR1 MNHNS, CDR2 SASEGT. CDR3 residues: CASSSAQREQYF. The CDR3 DNA sequence: TGTGCCAGCAGCTCTGCCCAGCGGGAGCAGTACTTC.

The chain couples TRBV7-3 to TRBJ2-1, with D perhaps matching TRBD1 (5 bases). CDR3 length: 13 residues. Trimming removed 6 bases at V and 4 bases at J, with 10 bases between. Germline assignment: CDR1 SGHTA and CDR2 FQGTGA. CDR3 residues: CASSETVYNEQFF. CDR3 sequence (DNA): TGTGCCAGCAGTGAGACAGTTTACAATGAGCAGTTCTTC.

V gene TRBV11-2 combines with J gene TRBJ1-1; no definite D call. V lost 4 bases and J 0 bases, leaving 3 bases between the germline ends. There are 12 residues in the CDR3. CDR1 and CDR2 from the germline V gene are SGHAT and FQNNGV. The CDR3 is CASSSMNTEAFF. CDR3 nucleotides: TGTGCCAGCAGCTCAATGAACACTGAAGCTTTCTTT.

The J gene is TRBJ2-1, the V gene TRBV11-2; TRBD2 matches at 9 bases. Germline values: CDR1 SGHAT, CDR2 FQNNGV. The CDR3 has 16 amino acids. V lost 5 bases to trimming and J lost 2 bases; unmatched junction nucleotides: 7. This chain's CDR3 is CASSPLTSGPYNEQFF. DNA for the CDR3: TGTGCCAGCAGCCCGTTGACTAGCGGACCCTACAATGAGCAGTTCTTC.

The rearrangement joins TRBV5-4 to TRBJ2-7; possible D gene TRBD1, 6 bases. The CDR3 has 14 amino acids. Germline lookup yields CDR1 SGHNT and CDR2 YYREEE (reference sequence). Deletions cut 3 bases from V and 1 base from J, with 11 bases between. The CDR3 reads CASSSVTGSYEQYF. CDR3 coding DNA: TGTGCCAGCAGCTCTGTGACAGGATCCTACGAGCAGTACTTC.

V and J are TRBV28 and TRBJ2-3, with 13 nucleotides matching TRBD2. Trimming took 2 bases from V and 5 from J; bases not matched to a gene: 7. This CDR3 has 17 amino acids. Per germline, CDR1 MDHEN and CDR2 SYDVKM. DNA of the CDR3: TGTGCCAGCAGTTTACCCCGGTGGACTAGCGGGAGAGATACGCAGTATTTT. It is translated as CASSLPRWTSGRDTQYF.

The V gene is TRBV7-9, the J gene TRBJ2-5, with 11 bases lining up with TRBD2. With V trimmed by 5 bases and J by 2 bases, 4 bases remained unmatched. CDR3 length: 15 amino acids. From germline, CDR1 is SEHNR and CDR2 FQNEAQ (reference sequence). CDR3 sequence reads: CASSRGLAEQETQYF. In DNA form, the CDR3 reads TGTGCCAGCAGCCGGGGACTAGCGGAGCAAGAGACCCAGTACTTC.

V usage is TRBV29-1 and J usage is TRBJ2-1; 11 nucleotides align to TRBD2. V trimming: 4 bases; J trimming: 0 bases; junction bases outside the gene matches: 5. Germline V CDR1 and CDR2: SQVTM, ANQGSEA. The CDR3 is made up of 16 amino acids. The CDR3 is CSVAGLAASSYNEQFF. The CDR3 nucleotides read TGCAGCGTTGCGGGACTAGCGGCGAGCTCCTACAATGAGCAGTTCTTC.

The rearrangement uses TRBV5-6 and TRBJ2-5, with D unresolved. The V gene lost 0 bases and the J gene lost 11 bases, with 11 bases spanning the gap. The germline V gene encodes CDR1 SGHDT and CDR2 YYEEEE. This CDR3 contains 12 residues. The CDR3 nucleotides read TGTGCCAGCAGCTTGGGGCTCAGCGTGCAGTACTTC. Translation gives CASSLGLSVQYF.

This sequence joins TRBV28 and TRBJ2-7; D possibly corresponds to TRBD1 (7 bases). Per germline, CDR1 MDHEN and CDR2 SYDVKM. CDR3 size: 15 residues. With 10 bases removed from V and 4 bases from J, the gap between germline ends came to 23 bases. CDR3 residues: CATRPFRGAGYEQYF. The DNA of the CDR3 is TGTGCCACCCGACCCTTCAGGGGGGCGGGGTACGAGCAGTACTTC.